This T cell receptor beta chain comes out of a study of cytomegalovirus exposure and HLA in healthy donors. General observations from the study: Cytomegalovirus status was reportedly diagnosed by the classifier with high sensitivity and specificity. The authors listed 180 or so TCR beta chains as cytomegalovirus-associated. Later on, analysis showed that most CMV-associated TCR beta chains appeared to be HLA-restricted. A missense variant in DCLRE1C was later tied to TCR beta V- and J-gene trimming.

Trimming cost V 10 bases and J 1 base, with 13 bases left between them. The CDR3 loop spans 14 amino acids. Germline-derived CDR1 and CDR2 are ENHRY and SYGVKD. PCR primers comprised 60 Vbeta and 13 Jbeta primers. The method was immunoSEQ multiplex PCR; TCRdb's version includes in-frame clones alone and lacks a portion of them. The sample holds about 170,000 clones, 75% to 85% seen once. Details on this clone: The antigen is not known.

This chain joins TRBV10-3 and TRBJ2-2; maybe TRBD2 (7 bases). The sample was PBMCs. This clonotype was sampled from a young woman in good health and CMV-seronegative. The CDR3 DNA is TGTGCCACAGCGGGACAACAGAACACCGGGGAGCTGTTTTTT. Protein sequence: CATAGQQNTGELFF.